These 12 T cell receptor beta chains originate from one sample sequenced in a study of glioma-infiltrating T cells. Using RNA template, CDR3s of TCR alpha and beta were amplified with iRepertoire arm-PCR. From the multiplex PCR reads, TCRdb called clonotypes with MiXCR, one entry per CDR3 protein. The repertoire consists of 300,000 to 450,000 distinct CDR3 sequences, with roughly two fifths occurring once and the leading ten covering 9.5% to 15%. The material sequenced was glioma tissue, nonneoplastic brain tissue, or PBMCs (not recorded which). The receptors come from a human donor with low-grade glioma or glioblastoma, undergoing nonglioma brain surgery, or in good health (not recorded which).

Of note for this clonotype: A much larger clone lies one base from this, so it may be a read error. V usage is TRBV6-2 or TRBV6-3 and J usage is TRBJ2-2, with a tentative D call TRBD2 (6 bases). Germline values: CDR1 MNHEY, CDR2 SVGEGT. The CDR3 has 12 residues. The CDR3 region is CVSRMTRGELFF. Written as DNA, the CDR3 is TGTGTCAGCAGGATGACTAGGGGGGAGCTGTTTTTT.

About this clonotype: This may be a read error, as it is one base from a much larger clone. This chain uses TRBV6-2 or TRBV6-3 with TRBJ1-1, with 9 bases fitting TRBD1. The CDR3 loop spans 14 amino acids. With 4 bases clipped from V and 4 bases from J, the junction kept 4 bases outside the gene matches. Germline CDR1 MNHEY, CDR2 SVGEGT. The CDR3 is CASSFGTGTTEAFF. CDR3 sequence (DNA): TGTGCCAGCAGTTTCGGGACAGGGACCACTGAAGCTTTCTTT.

This clonotype was found once. This chain connects TRBV5-6 to TRBJ1-6; D gene unclear. CDR1 SGHDT and CDR2 YYEEEE come from the germline V gene. There are 14 residues in the CDR3. The V and J ends lost 1 base and 1 base respectively, with 3 bases between them. CDR3 sequence reads: CASSLLSYNSPLHF. The DNA of the CDR3 is TGTGCCAGCAGCTTGTTATCCTATAATTCACCCCTCCACTTT.

This clonotype was seen at least ten times. Here the CDR3 reads CASSLIAFANTGELFF. In DNA form, the CDR3 reads TGTGCCAGCAGTTTAATCGCATTCGCGAACACCGGGGAGCTGTTTTTT. This rearrangement joins TRBV27 to TRBJ2-2; no clear D gene. V was clipped by 2 bases and J by 0 bases, with 10 bases between them. The CDR3 runs to 16 residues. The germline CDR1 and CDR2 sequences are MNHEY and SMNVEV (reference sequence).

Concerning this clonotype: Just one base apart from a much larger clone, this may be a read error. The rearrangement links TRBV7-9 to TRBJ1-5; D is uncertain. This CDR3 region has 14 residues. Germline lookup yields CDR1 SEHNR and CDR2 FQNEAQ (reference sequence). Here the CDR3 reads CASSQAFSNQPQHF. Written as DNA, the CDR3 is TGCGCCAGCAGCCAAGCGTTCAGCAATCAGCCCCAGCATTTT.

This clonotype is categorized as large. The V call is TRBV10-3, the J call TRBJ2-1; D unclear. With 7 bases removed from V and 4 bases from J, the gap between germline ends came to 8 bases. Looked up from germline, CDR1 is ENHRY and CDR2 is SYGVKD. This CDR3 comprises 12 residues. CDR3 sequence (DNA): TGTGCCATCACCGACTCGTACAATGAGCAGTTCTTC. Protein sequence: CAITDSYNEQFF.

Of note for this clonotype: A much larger clone is a single base away; this may be a read error. The chain is built from TRBV27 and TRBJ2-4; TRBD2 is a possible D gene (5 bases). The CDR3 has 13 amino acids. V lost 4 bases, J lost 6 bases, and 10 bases lay in between. Per the germline V gene, CDR1 is MNHEY and CDR2 is SMNVEV (reference sequence). The CDR3, as DNA: TGTGCCAGCAGTTGGCTAGGAGGAAACATTCAGTACTTC. Translation gives CASSWLGGNIQYF.

V gene TRBV19 combines with J gene TRBJ2-2; 12 bases align to TRBD1. J gave up 5 bases and V 5 bases, and 6 bases lay outside the gene matches. Per the germline V gene, CDR1 is LNHDA and CDR2 is SQIVND (reference sequence). This CDR3 comprises 16 residues. Written as DNA, the CDR3 is TGTGCCAGTAGTTCCCGGGACAGGGGGCCAACCGGGGAGCTGTTTTTT. Amino acids: CASSSRDRGPTGELFF.

J is TRBJ1-1 and V is TRBV18; D is unresolved. Germline V gene sequence: CDR1 KGHSH, CDR2 LQKENI. Trimming stripped 2 bases from V and 0 bases from J, with 13 bases between. The CDR3 is made up of 16 amino acids. The CDR3 reads CASSPYDGRLNTEAFF. In DNA, the CDR3 is TGTGCCAGCTCACCATACGACGGGCGCTTGAACACTGAAGCTTTCTTT.

This clonotype occurred many times. The rearrangement links TRBV25-1 to TRBJ2-5; D gene unclear. This CDR3 contains 13 residues. Germline CDR1 is MGHDK and CDR2 is SYGVNS. Trimming stripped 6 bases from V and 4 bases from J, with 12 bases between. The CDR3, as DNA: TGTGCCAGCAGGGGAATCGTAATAGAGACCCAGTACTTC. Protein: CASRGIVIETQYF.

The table lists this clonotype with a few counts. The chain carries TRBV15 and TRBJ2-7; 10 nucleotides match TRBD2. J lost 3 bases, V lost 1 base, and 0 bases had no gene match. CDR3 length equals 14 residues. In germline, CDR1 is LNHNV, CDR2 YYDKDF (reference sequence). The CDR3 DNA follows: TGTGCCACCAGCAGAGCTAGCGGGGGCTACGAGCAGTACTTC. Protein sequence: CATSRASGGYEQYF.

This clonotype was observed many times. The V and J genes are TRBV24-1 and TRBJ2-2, with a tentative D call TRBD2 (5 bases). The CDR3 has 18 residues. V was cut by 4 bases and J by 1 base, with 18 bases left in between. Germline CDR1 and CDR2: KGHDR and SFDVKD. The CDR3 region has the DNA TGTGCCACCAGTGACCCCGTTACGGGAACCTGGAACACCGGGGAGCTGTTTTTT. Translated, it gives CATSDPVTGTWNTGELFF.